The 29 T cell receptor beta chains below all came from one sample that was sequenced in a study of T cell changes during pregnancy in multiple sclerosis (dated by TCRdb to between 2018 and 2020). Library prep was done by the immunoSEQ multiplex PCR assay. Entries here come from immuneACCESS through TCRdb and include only in-frame sequences with V and J called. Some clones fail to appear in such tables; in the studies checked, an unresolved V gene covers under half of the shortfall, and the cause of the remainder is unknown. Here the sample has over 35,000 clones; about 92% occur a single time. The top ten clonotypes cover 10% to 15% of the sample. Specimen: CD8+ T cells from peripheral blood mononuclear cells, collected in the first trimester of pregnancy. All receptors come from a female donor with multiple sclerosis, enrolled in a pregnancy study.

This chain links TRBV6-1 with TRBJ1-3; 8 positions match TRBD1. Germline V gives CDR1 MNHNS, CDR2 SASEGT. V dropped 5 bases and J dropped 3; count of bases not matched to a gene: 6. The CDR3 runs to 15 residues. Written as DNA, the CDR3 is TGTGCCAGCAGTTTCGACAGGGGCTATGGAAACACCATATATTTT. It encodes CASSFDRGYGNTIYF.

In regard to this clone: One junction end disagrees with the germline gene, perhaps due to a read error. The rearrangement uses TRBV6-1 and TRBJ1-6; the D is unclear. The CDR3 loop spans 16 amino acids. Per germline, CDR1 MNHNS and CDR2 SASEGT. The CDR3 region is CASSEDHGVGNSPPHF. CDR3 DNA sequence: TGTGCCAGCAGTGAAGATCATGGGGTCGGGAATTCACCCCCCCACTTT.

This sequence joins TRBV27 and TRBJ2-2; no reliable D call. The CDR3 consists of 13 residues. Per germline, CDR1 MNHEY and CDR2 SMNVEV (reference sequence). The V end lost 6 bases, the J end lost 3 bases, and 8 bases lay between the germline ends. The CDR3 here is CASSQEYTGELFF. The CDR3 DNA reads as TGTGCCAGCAGCCAGGAATACACCGGGGAGCTGTTTTTT.

J is TRBJ2-1 and V is TRBV2, with D possibly being TRBD2 (5 bases). Trimming took 4 bases from V and 3 from J, leaving 16 bases between them. Germline loops: CDR1 SNHLY, CDR2 FYNNEI. The CDR3 spans 16 residues. Here the CDR3 DNA reads TGTGCCAGCAGTGTCGGAGGTACCCTATACTACAATGAGCAGTTCTTC. This translates into CASSVGGTLYYNEQFF.

The genes are TRBV7-9 and TRBJ2-7; tentatively, D is TRBD1 (7 bases). This CDR3 is built from 16 residues. The V end lost 5 bases, the J end lost 3 bases, and 20 bases lay between the germline ends. CDR1 SEHNR and CDR2 FQNEAQ come from the germline V gene (reference sequence). The CDR3 loop reads CASSPSAGGSNYEQYF. CDR3 bases: TGTGCCAGCAGCCCGAGCGCAGGGGGGAGCAACTACGAGCAGTACTTC.

This clone appeared a single time. The V call is TRBV7-9, the J call TRBJ2-7; TRBD1 matches at 7 bases. In germline, CDR1 is SEHNR, CDR2 FQNEAQ (reference sequence). The CDR3 has 15 amino acids. Trimming at V came to 4 bases and at J to 8 bases, leaving 14 bases not matched to a gene. DNA of the CDR3: TGTGCCAGCAGCTCCGTCTCCAGACAGGGACAGCAGCAGTACTTC. Protein sequence: CASSSVSRQGQQQYF.

The V and J genes are TRBV7-3 and TRBJ2-2, with TRBD2 matching 9 bases. With 5 bases clipped from V and 3 bases from J, the junction kept 10 bases outside the gene matches. Germline-derived CDR1 and CDR2 are SGHTA and FQGTGA. The CDR3 covers 17 residues. DNA for the CDR3: TGTGCCAGCAGCCCGCACGGCGGGGGGGCCGACACCGGGGAGCTGTTTTTT. Translated, it gives CASSPHGGGADTGELFF.

The chain combines TRBV19 with TRBJ2-7; D gene unclear. This CDR3 has 14 amino acids. V lost 1 base to trimming and J lost 1 base, with 8 bases between them. The germline V gene encodes CDR1 LNHDA and CDR2 SQIVND (reference sequence). This CDR3 reads CASSIGSGSYEQYF. The CDR3, as DNA: TGTGCCAGTAGTATAGGGTCAGGTTCCTACGAGCAGTACTTC.

The V gene is TRBV2, the J gene TRBJ2-1, with 10 bases matching TRBD2. J was trimmed by 3 bases and V by 3 bases; bases with no gene match: 11. Germline V gene data show CDR1 as SNHLY and CDR2 as FYNNEI. The CDR3 contains 18 residues. CDR3 sequence (DNA): TGTGCCAGCAGTGAGGAGGTAGCGGGGGGCCCCATCTACAATGAGCAGTTCTTC. Translated: CASSEEVAGGPIYNEQFF.

The chain carries TRBV13 and TRBJ2-1; D uncertain. The CDR3 runs to 11 residues. The V end lost 3 bases, the J end lost 5 bases, and 2 bases lay between the germline ends. Germline CDR1 reads PRHDT; CDR2 reads FYEKMQ (reference sequence). The CDR3 nucleotides read TGTGCCAGCAGCTTCGACAATGAGCAGTTCTTC. Amino acids: CASSFDNEQFF.

The V and J genes are TRBV5-6 and TRBJ1-2; TRBD1 might be the D (6 bases). The CDR3 runs to 12 residues. Germline V gives CDR1 SGHDT, CDR2 YYEEEE. Trimming took off 4 bases at V and 8 bases at J, with 12 bases between the two ends. The CDR3 DNA reads as TGTGCCAGCAGCGCCGGACAGTTGGGCTACACCTTC. Translation gives CASSAGQLGYTF.

J is TRBJ2-3 and V is TRBV10-3; no definite D call. The CDR3 runs to 15 residues. CDR1 and CDR2 from the germline V gene are ENHRY and SYGVKD. The V end was cut by 3 bases, the J end by 2 bases, with 12 bases between. CDR3 loop: CAISDPERNTDTQYF. The CDR3 DNA reads as TGTGCCATCAGTGACCCAGAACGAAACACAGATACGCAGTATTTT.

V and J are TRBV19 and TRBJ2-7; no definite D call. The germline V gene has CDR1 LNHDA and CDR2 SQIVND (reference sequence). Trimming took 5 bases from V and 2 from J, leaving 16 bases between them. This CDR3 is built from 15 residues. The CDR3 coding sequence is TGTGCCAGTAGTTTAGGTGTTTCCGCGGCCTACGAGCAGTACTTC. This gives the protein CASSLGVSAAYEQYF.

This CDR3 reads CASSDPRGSYNEQFF. CDR3 nucleotides: TGTGCCAGTAGTGACCCCCGGGGCTCCTACAATGAGCAGTTCTTC. V gene TRBV19 combines with J gene TRBJ2-1; D possibly corresponds to TRBD2 (5 bases). V lost 5 bases and J 0 bases, leaving 11 bases between the germline ends. The CDR3 contains 15 residues. In germline, CDR1 is LNHDA, CDR2 SQIVND (reference sequence).

This chain connects TRBV19 to TRBJ2-7; 7 bases map to TRBD2. The germline V gene encodes CDR1 LNHDA and CDR2 SQIVND (reference sequence). The CDR3 consists of 12 residues. The V gene end was trimmed by 6 bases and the J gene end by 9 bases; junction bases not matched to a gene: 8. Here the CDR3 reads CASRGGEAWQYF. CDR3 bases: TGTGCCAGTAGGGGGGGGGAGGCATGGCAGTACTTC.

This chain connects TRBV5-4 to TRBJ1-2; D is perhaps TRBD1 (6 bases). The CDR3 is 14 amino acids. Germline V gene sequence: CDR1 SGHNT, CDR2 YYREEE (reference sequence). Trimming left V 6 bases short and J 6 bases short, with 18 bases between. The DNA for the CDR3 is TGTGCCAGCAAACCATGGGACACTGGGAATGGCTACACCTTC. As protein: CASKPWDTGNGYTF.

V gene TRBV5-1 combines with J gene TRBJ1-1, with a possible D match to TRBD1 (5 bases). The V end lost 0 bases, the J end lost 3 bases, and 18 bases lay between the germline ends. Germline V lookup: CDR1 SGHRS, CDR2 YFSETQ. CDR3 size: 17 residues. The CDR3 here is CASSLGVLGREDTEAFF. The CDR3 coding sequence is TGCGCCAGCAGCTTGGGGGTTCTGGGCAGGGAGGACACTGAAGCTTTCTTT.

The chain combines TRBV4-1 with TRBJ1-2; D gene ambiguous. The CDR3 length is 15 residues. V dropped 0 bases and J dropped 8 bases, with 16 bases sitting between them. Germline CDR1 is MGHRA and CDR2 is YSYEKL. CDR3 loop: CASSQDGPEDLGYTF. CDR3 bases: TGCGCCAGCAGCCAAGATGGCCCGGAGGACTTAGGCTACACCTTC.

V and J are TRBV4-1 and TRBJ2-1; 7 bases line up with TRBD2. The CDR3 runs 17 residues. V trimming: 1 base; J trimming: 4 bases; junction bases outside the gene matches: 10. The V gene's germline CDR1 is MGHRA and CDR2 YSYEKL. CDR3 nucleotides: TGCGCCAGCAGCCAAGGCCCCGGGGAGGGCGCATACAATGAGCAGTTCTTC. Amino acids: CASSQGPGEGAYNEQFF.

Points on this clone: At one of its ends the junction is not consistent with the germline gene, which may arise from a read error. The rearrangement joins TRBV25-1 to TRBJ1-6, with 7 bases aligning to TRBD1. The CDR3 covers 18 residues. Germline CDR1 MGHDK, CDR2 SYGVNS. CDR3 sequence reads: CASNEFFSVGGEDSPLHF. CDR3 coding DNA: TGTGCCAGCAATGAATTTTTTTCGGTAGGGGGCGAGGATTCACCCCTCCACTTT.

CDR3 sequence (DNA): TGCGCCAGCAGCCAACCCCCCGGAGACGTCGGAAACACCATATATTTT. This encodes CASSQPPGDVGNTIYF. The rearrangement joins TRBV4-1 to TRBJ1-3; no firm D call. This CDR3 has 16 amino acids. Trimming shortened V by 2 bases and J by 4 bases, and 15 bases separated the two germline ends. Germline CDR1 MGHRA, CDR2 YSYEKL.

This sequence joins TRBV29-1 and TRBJ1-1, with D perhaps TRBD1 (6 bases). The CDR3 length is 16 residues. CDR1 is SQVTM, CDR2 ANQGSEA, per germline. Trimming removed 1 base at V and 10 bases at J, with 25 bases between. CDR3 loop: CSVEATERGWTGGAFF. CDR3 sequence (DNA): TGCAGCGTTGAAGCGACTGAGAGGGGGTGGACTGGAGGAGCTTTCTTT.

The genes are TRBV11-2 and TRBJ2-7, with 9 bases identical to TRBD1. Germline V CDR1 and CDR2: SGHAT, FQNNGV. After removal of 1 base from V and 3 bases from J, the junction contained 7 bases not matched to a gene. The CDR3 extends over 16 amino acids. The CDR3 spells CASSLGMGQGGYEQYF. The CDR3, as DNA: TGTGCCAGCAGCTTAGGAATGGGACAGGGTGGCTACGAGCAGTACTTC.

The chain combines TRBV6-1 with TRBJ2-3, with D hard to call. Germline CDR1 MNHNS, CDR2 SASEGT. CDR3 length: 13 residues. The V and J ends lost 2 bases and 1 base respectively, with 4 bases between them. The CDR3 coding sequence is TGTGCCAGCAGTGAATGGCGCACAGATACGCAGTATTTT. This translates into CASSEWRTDTQYF.

The gene calls are TRBV25-1 and TRBJ1-5; TRBD1 aligns across 9 bases. The J segment lost 5 bases and the V segment lost 6 bases, leaving 2 bases of the junction unmatched. Germline V gene sequence: CDR1 MGHDK, CDR2 SYGVNS. CDR3 length: 13 amino acids. CDR3 nucleotide sequence: TGTGCCAGCAGCGGACAGGGGTATCAGCCCCAGCATTTT. It is translated as CASSGQGYQPQHF.

This sequence joins TRBV7-8 and TRBJ2-3; TRBD2 aligns across 7 bases. Germline values: CDR1 SGHVS, CDR2 FQNEAQ. The CDR3 is 17 residues long. V was clipped by 2 bases and J by 6 bases; unmatched bases: 14. CDR3 in amino acids: CASSLSGAAGRGDTQYF. CDR3 bases: TGTGCCAGCAGCTTATCGGGTGCGGCGGGGCGGGGGGATACGCAGTATTTT.

The chain combines TRBV29-1 with TRBJ1-2; D perhaps matches TRBD1 (5 bases). Germline CDR1 and CDR2: SQVTM and ANQGSEA. V lost 4 bases to trimming and J lost 1 base, with 13 bases between them. CDR3 length equals 14 residues. The CDR3 DNA sequence: TGCAGCGTTGGGGGGGAGGGGAATAACTATGGCTACACCTTC. It codes for CSVGGEGNNYGYTF. The full variable domain, completed using reference TRBV29-1 and TRBJ1-2, is SAVISQKPSRDICQRGTSLTIQCQVDSQVTMMFWYRQQPGQSLTLIATANQGSEATYESGFVIDKFPISRPNLTFSTLTVSNMSPEDSSIYLCSVGGEGNNYGYTFGSGTRLTVV.

This clone came up once. The V gene is TRBV6-4, the J gene TRBJ2-2; TRBD2 might be the D (5 bases). The CDR3 has 13 amino acids. Trimming removed 6 bases at V and 3 bases at J, with 8 bases between. Germline assignment: CDR1 MRHNA and CDR2 SNTAGT. CDR3 in amino acids: CASSGDYTGELFF. CDR3 sequence (DNA): TGTGCCAGCAGCGGGGATTACACCGGGGAGCTGTTTTTT.

The chain links TRBV6-1 to TRBJ1-2; maybe TRBD1 (5 bases). This CDR3 region has 15 residues. Trimming cost V 2 bases and J 4 bases, with 14 bases left between them. Germline lookup yields CDR1 MNHNS and CDR2 SASEGT. CDR3 protein: CASSEWGDGVYGYTF. The CDR3 bases are TGTGCCAGCAGTGAATGGGGGGACGGAGTCTATGGCTACACCTTC.